This TCR beta chain was recovered during a study of OX40 agonist ivuxolimab in advanced cancers. Study results and caveats: With doses of 0.1 to 3.0 mg/kg, CD4+ and CD8+ blood T cells had undergone clonal expansion by week 6.

The CDR3 consists of 18 residues. In germline, CDR1 is SGHVS, CDR2 FNYEAQ. The V gene end was trimmed by 4 bases and the J gene end by 7 bases; junction bases not matched to a gene: 18. With respect to this clone: Its antigen remains unknown.

Clones were read by immunoSEQ multiplex PCR, and TCRdb kept only the in-frame ones, dropping some. The sample records 90,000 or so clones, roughly 87% being singletons. The sample in question was CD4+ or CD8+ T cells sorted from blood, obtained in a trial of the OX40 agonist ivuxolimab. The receptor was derived from an adult with an advanced solid tumor such as melanoma, head and neck, liver or kidney cancer. The V call is TRBV7-6, the J call TRBJ2-2, with TRBD1 matching 7 bases. CDR3 region: CASSSTEFRAGGFGELFF. CDR3 DNA: TGTGCCAGCAGCTCCACGGAGTTTCGGGCAGGGGGATTCGGGGAGCTGTTTTTT.